The rows below give T cell receptor beta chains drawn from one sample of a study of shared clonotypes between healthy human individuals. Profiling relied on immunoSEQ multiplex PCR, and the TCRdb table lists in-frame clones only, not all of them. The sample has some 2 million clones; about 95% are singletons. The sequencing input was naive CD8+ T cells sorted from blood. The source is a man younger than 30 in good health. Each CDR3 is given with its conserved first and last residue. A D gene is named only where the DNA matches it firmly. Clone size is stated in some rows and not others, as once, few, many or a class when expanded.

cdr3_aa cdr3_nt j_call v_call clone_size d_call
CASSPWDGKYEQYF TGTGCCAGCAGCCCGTGGGACGGAAAGTACGAGCAGTACTTC TRBJ2-7 TRBV7-9 NA NA
CASSLGNSPLHF TGTGCCAGCAGCTTAGGGAATTCACCCCTCCACTTT TRBJ1-6 TRBV13 few NA
CASSFGQGITYEQYF TGTGCCAGCAGTTTCGGGCAGGGGATAACCTACGAGCAGTACTTC TRBJ2-7 TRBV27 NA NA
CASSIRGGDTDTQYF TGTGCCAGTAGTATACGGGGGGGGGACACAGATACGCAGTATTTT TRBJ2-3 TRBV19 NA TRBD2
CASSYTGGGYEQYF TGTGCCAGCAGTTACACAGGGGGCGGCTACGAGCAGTACTTC TRBJ2-7 TRBV6-6 NA TRBD1
CASSSMGLAVTDTQYF TGTGCCAGCAGCTCTATGGGACTAGCGGTTACAGATACGCAGTATTTT TRBJ2-3 TRBV11-2 NA TRBD2
CASSEAPGQGVKKLFF TGTGCCAGCAGTGAAGCCCCGGGACAGGGCGTGAAAAAACTGTTTTTT TRBJ1-4 TRBV6-1 NA TRBD1
CASSLTGTGTYEQYF TGCGCCAGCAGCTTAACCGGGACAGGTACCTACGAGCAGTACTTC TRBJ2-7 TRBV5-1 NA TRBD1
CASSLALGGASYNEQFF TGTGCCAGCAGCTTAGCGCTAGGGGGGGCATCCTACAATGAGCAGTTCTTC TRBJ2-1 TRBV7-6 NA NA
CASSLGSTGSNYGYTF TGTGCCAGCAGTCTAGGTTCGACAGGTTCTAACTATGGCTACACCTTC TRBJ1-2 TRBV6-6 NA NA
CASSAGQGDEKLFF TGTGCCAGCAGCGCCGGGCAGGGAGATGAAAAACTGTTTTTT TRBJ1-4 TRBV9 NA NA
CASSLGAGERTQYF TGTGCCAGCAGCCTTGGGGCAGGGGAGCGGACGCAGTATTTT TRBJ2-3 TRBV14 NA NA
CAWSLKPGQAFSYEQYF TGTGCCTGGAGCCTCAAACCGGGACAGGCCTTCTCCTACGAGCAGTACTTC TRBJ2-7 TRBV30 NA TRBD1
CASSQDTAAYNEQFF TGCGCCAGCAGCCAAGACACAGCGGCCTACAATGAGCAGTTCTTC TRBJ2-1 TRBV4-3 NA NA